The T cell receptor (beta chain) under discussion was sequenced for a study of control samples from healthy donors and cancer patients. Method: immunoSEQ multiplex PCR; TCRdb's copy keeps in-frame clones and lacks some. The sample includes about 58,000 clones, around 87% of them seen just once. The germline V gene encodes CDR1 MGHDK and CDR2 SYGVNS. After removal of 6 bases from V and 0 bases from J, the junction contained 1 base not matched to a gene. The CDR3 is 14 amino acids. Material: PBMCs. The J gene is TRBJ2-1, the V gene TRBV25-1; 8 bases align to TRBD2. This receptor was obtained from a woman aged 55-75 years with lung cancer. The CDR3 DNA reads TGTGCCAGCAGAAGCGGGGGCTCCTACAATGAGCAGTTCTTC. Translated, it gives CASRSGGSYNEQFF.